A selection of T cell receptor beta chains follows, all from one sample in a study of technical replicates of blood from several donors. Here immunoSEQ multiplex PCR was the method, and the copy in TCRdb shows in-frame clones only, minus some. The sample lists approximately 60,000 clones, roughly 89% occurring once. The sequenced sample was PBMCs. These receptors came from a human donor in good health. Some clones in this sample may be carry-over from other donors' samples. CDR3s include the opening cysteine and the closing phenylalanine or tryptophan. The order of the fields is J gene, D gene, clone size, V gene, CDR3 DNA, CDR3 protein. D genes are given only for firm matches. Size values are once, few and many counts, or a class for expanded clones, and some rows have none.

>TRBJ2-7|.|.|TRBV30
TGTGCCTGGAATTCGGACAGCTCCTACGAGCAGTACTTC
CAWNSDSSYEQYF
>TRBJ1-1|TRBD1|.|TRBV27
TGTGCCAGCAGTTCACAGGGGGCAACTGAAGCTTTCTTT
CASSSQGATEAFF
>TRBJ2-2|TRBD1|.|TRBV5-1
TGCGCCAGCAGCTTAAAGACAGGGATTGGTGGCGGGGAGCTGTTTTTT
CASSLKTGIGGGELFF
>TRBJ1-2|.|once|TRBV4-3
TGCGCCAGCAGTCCGTCCGTGGCTGGCTATGGCTACACCTTC
CASSPSVAGYGYTF
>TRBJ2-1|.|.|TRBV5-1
TGCGCCAGCAGCTTACAGGGTTCACGGGATGAGCAGTTCTTC
CASSLQGSRDEQFF
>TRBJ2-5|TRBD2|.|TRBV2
TGTGCCAGCAAGAGATGGGACTATAAAGAGACCCAGTACTTC
CASKRWDYKETQYF
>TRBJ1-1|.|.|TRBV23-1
TGCGCCAGCAGTATAGTCAGGGGTATGAACACTGAAGCTTTCTTT
CASSIVRGMNTEAFF
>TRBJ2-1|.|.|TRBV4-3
TGCGCCAGCAGCCAAACGGCGGGCCCCTACAATGAGCAGTTCTTC
CASSQTAGPYNEQFF
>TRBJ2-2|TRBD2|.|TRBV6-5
TGTGCCAGCAGGCAAACTAGCGGGAACACCGGGGAGCTGTTTTTT
CASRQTSGNTGELFF
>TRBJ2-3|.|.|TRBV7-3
TGTGCCAGCAGCTCCTCGTTTCTAGCTGGGTCGGATACGCAGTATTTT
CASSSSFLAGSDTQYF
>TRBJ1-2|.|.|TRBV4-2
TGTGCCAGCAGCCTTTTGGGACACGAAAACTATGGCTACACCTTC
CASSLLGHENYGYTF
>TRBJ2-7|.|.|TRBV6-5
TGTGCCAGCAGTTCACCCAGAAACTACGAGCAGTACTTC
CASSSPRNYEQYF
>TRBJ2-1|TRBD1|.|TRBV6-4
TGTGCCAGCAGTCCGGCTGGGACAGGGGGCTACAATGAGCAGTTCTTC
CASSPAGTGGYNEQFF
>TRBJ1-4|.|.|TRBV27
TGTGCCAGCAGTTCCCAGGGCGGCGGTGAAAAACTGTTTTTT
CASSSQGGGEKLFF
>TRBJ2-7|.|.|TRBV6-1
TGTGCCAGCAGTGAAGCCGGGACACCATGGGAGCAGTACTTC
CASSEAGTPWEQYF
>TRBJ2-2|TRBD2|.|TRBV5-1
TGCGCCAGCAGCTTTCGATCTAGCGGGGTACTTGCCGGGGAGCTGTTTTTT
CASSFRSSGVLAGELFF
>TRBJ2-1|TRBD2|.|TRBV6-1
TGTGCCAGCAGTGAAAGGACTAGCGGTCCCTACAATGAGCAGTTCTTC
CASSERTSGPYNEQFF
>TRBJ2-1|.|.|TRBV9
TGTGCCAGCAGCGTACTCGGTTTTTCCTACAATGAGCAGTTCTTC
CASSVLGFSYNEQFF
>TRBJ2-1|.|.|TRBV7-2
TGTGCCAGCAGCTCCCAAAGGGGTGAGCAGTTCTTC
CASSSQRGEQFF
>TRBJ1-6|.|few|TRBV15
TGTGCCACCAGCAGAGAGGGACACCGTAATTCACCCCTCCACTTT
CATSREGHRNSPLHF
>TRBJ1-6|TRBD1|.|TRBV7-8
TGTGCCAGCAGCTTGGGACAGGGGGGGAATTCACCCCTCCACTTT
CASSLGQGGNSPLHF
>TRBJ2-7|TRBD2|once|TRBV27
TGTGCACTAGCGGGGGGTCTTTACGAGCAGTACTTC
CALAGGLYEQYF
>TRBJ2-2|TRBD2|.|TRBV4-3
TGCGCCAGCAGCCAAGAGCGGGAGTTCGGGGAGCTGTTTTTT
CASSQEREFGELFF
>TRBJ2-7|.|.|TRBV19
TGTGCCGGGGGGGGGACATGCCTCATTGAGCAGTACTTC
CAGGGTCLIEQYF
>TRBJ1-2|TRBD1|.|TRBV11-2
TGTGCCAGCAGCTCGACAGGGGGAGGCTATGGCTACACCTTC
CASSSTGGGYGYTF
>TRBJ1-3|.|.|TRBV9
TGTGCCAGCAGCGTAGTCGGGGGTCGCGGAAACACCATATATTTT
CASSVVGGRGNTIYF
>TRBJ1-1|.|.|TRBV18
TGTGCCAGCTCACCCCGGGCAGGGTCGAACACTGAAGCTTTCTTT
CASSPRAGSNTEAFF
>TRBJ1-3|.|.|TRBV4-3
TGCGCCAGCAGCCTCCGGGCGGGGGAGGGTGGAAACACCATATATTTT
CASSLRAGEGGNTIYF
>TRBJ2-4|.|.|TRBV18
TGTGCCAGCCATGAGGCAGCCAGAAACATTCAGTACTTC
CASHEAARNIQYF
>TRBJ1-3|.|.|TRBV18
TGTGCCAGCTCACCACCGACCTTAGGCAGGTTGGACACCATATATTTT
CASSPPTLGRLDTIYF
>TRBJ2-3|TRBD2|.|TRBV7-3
TGTGCCAGCAGCTTACTAGCGGCCACAGATACGCAGTATTTT
CASSLLAATDTQYF
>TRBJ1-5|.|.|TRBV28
TGTGCCAGCAGTTGGAAGGGGCCCTTTGGGGGCAATCAGCCCCAGCATTTT
CASSWKGPFGGNQPQHF
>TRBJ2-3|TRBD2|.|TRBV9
TGTGCCAGCAGCGTACGAAGCGGGAGGGCAGATACGCAGTATTTT
CASSVRSGRADTQYF
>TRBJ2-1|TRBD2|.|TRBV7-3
TGTGCCAGCAGCTCTAGCGGGGGGTACGACAATGAGCAGTTCTTC
CASSSSGGYDNEQFF
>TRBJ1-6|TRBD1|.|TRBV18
TGTGCCAGCTCACCTAACGGACAGGGTATTAATTCACCCCTCCACTTT
CASSPNGQGINSPLHF
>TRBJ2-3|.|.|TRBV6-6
TGTGCCAGCAGTGCCTGGGGCGGTGGCACAGATACGCAGTATTTT
CASSAWGGGTDTQYF
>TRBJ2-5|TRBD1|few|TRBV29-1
TGCAGCGTTGAAGATCTTGGGGACAGGGGAGAGGAGACCCAGTACTTC
CSVEDLGDRGEETQYF
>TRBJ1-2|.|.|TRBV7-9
TGTGCCAGCAGCTTCAGCGGACCAAAACTTAACTATGGCTACACCTTC
CASSFSGPKLNYGYTF
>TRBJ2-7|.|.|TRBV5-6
TGTGCCAGCAGCTTGGTAGACAGCTCCGCCTACGAGCAGTACTTC
CASSLVDSSAYEQYF
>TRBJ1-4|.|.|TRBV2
TGTGCCAGCACGGGGGGATCGGGGACTGAAAAACTGTTTTTT
CASTGGSGTEKLFF
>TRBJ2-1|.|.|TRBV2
TGTGCCAGCAGAAGGGGGGGCAATGAGCAGTTCTTC
CASRRGGNEQFF
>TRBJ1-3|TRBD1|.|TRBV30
TGTGCCTGGAGTAAGGACAGGGAGTCTGGAAACACCATATATTTT
CAWSKDRESGNTIYF
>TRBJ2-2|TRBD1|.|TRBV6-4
TGTGCCAGCAGTGAACAGGGGACCGGGGAGCTGTTTTTT
CASSEQGTGELFF
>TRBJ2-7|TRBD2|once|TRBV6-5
TGTGCCAGCACTCCGGGAGGGCCATATCAATACGAGCAGTACTTC
CASTPGGPYQYEQYF